This entry features one T cell receptor (beta chain) sequence. Antigen unknown. At one boundary the junction diverges from the germline segment, which might be a read error. Preparation of the TCRbeta library was carried out with unique molecular identifiers. TCRdb used MiXCR to reprocess the PCR reads, holding one entry per CDR3 protein. The sample yields about 980,000 distinct CDR3 sequences, around 30% seen once. The data were taken from a study of T-cell reconstitution after alpha-beta-depleted transplantation in children. Germline V gene data show CDR1 as LNHNV and CDR2 as YYDKDF (reference sequence). This CDR3 spans 13 amino acids. Broader study findings: Reportedly, alpha-beta T cells present about two months post-transplant originated from several hundred expanded clones of graft origin.

Sequenced material: PBMCs, mostly from graft donor cells, taken 360 days after TCRalphabeta/CD19-depleted stem cell transplant. The gene calls are TRBV15 and TRBJ1-1; unclear D gene. The clonotype originates from a boy under two years old who had a stem cell transplant for SCID, so the T cells may come from the graft donor. The CDR3 spells CATSKEVNSEAFF. CDR3 bases: TGTGCCACCAGCAAAGAGGTGAACAGTGAAGCTTTCTTT.